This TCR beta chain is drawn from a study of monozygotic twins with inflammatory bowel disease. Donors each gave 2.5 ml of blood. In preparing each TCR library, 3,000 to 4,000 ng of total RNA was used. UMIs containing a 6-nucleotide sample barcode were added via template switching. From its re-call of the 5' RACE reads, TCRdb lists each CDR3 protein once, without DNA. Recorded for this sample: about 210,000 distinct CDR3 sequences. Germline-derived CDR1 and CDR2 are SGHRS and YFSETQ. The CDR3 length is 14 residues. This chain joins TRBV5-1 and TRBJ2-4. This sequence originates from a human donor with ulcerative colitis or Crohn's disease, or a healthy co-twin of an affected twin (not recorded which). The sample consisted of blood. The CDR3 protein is CASSLDSLWNIQYF.